What follows are 17 T cell receptor beta chains derived from one specimen sequenced in a study of T cell repertoires in cytomegalovirus infection (dated by TCRdb to between 2018 and 2020). Sequenced on an Illumina HiSeq 1500. TCRdb cleaned the public reads at Q25 with fastp, built clones with MiXCR and kept in-frame beta chains. Entries are consolidated by CDR3 protein sequence, retaining the most common genes and DNA. The sample table lists about 69,000 distinct CDR3 sequences, around 27% of them with a count of one. The top ten constitute 45% to 75% of the sample. These receptors' antigens are unknown. The sample's treatment or condition label is to be understood as: in vitro stimulation with specific CMV peptide epitopes to enrich CMV-specific T cells. Sequences were derived from CD8+ T cells from cultured PBMCs, sampled from culture after CMV antigen stimulation. Source of these receptors: a human donor in good health (CMV status not recorded). Some clones in this sample may be carry-over from other donors' samples.

The J gene is TRBJ1-2, the V gene TRBV11-3; D gene unclear. From germline, CDR1 is SGHNT and CDR2 YENEEA. This CDR3 comprises 12 residues. Trimming took 5 bases from V and 6 from J, leaving 10 bases between them. The CDR3 sequence is CASSPRHDGYTF. The CDR3, as DNA: TGTGCCAGCAGCCCGCGGCACGATGGCTACACCTTC.

This clonotype showed up just a few times. The chain carries TRBV5-1 and TRBJ2-7, with D maybe TRBD1 (6 bases). In germline, CDR1 is SGHRS, CDR2 YFSETQ. The CDR3 is 15 amino acids. V lost 1 base and J lost 2, with 13 bases in between. The CDR3 loop reads CASSLLWDKPYEQYF. The CDR3 DNA is TGCGCCAGCAGCTTGCTCTGGGACAAGCCCTACGAGCAGTACTTC.

In regard to this clonotype: At one boundary the junction diverges from the germline segment, which might be a read error. V and J are TRBV27 and TRBJ2-2; TRBD2 aligns across 8 bases. The CDR3 has 14 amino acids. The V gene's germline CDR1 is MNHEY and CDR2 SMNVEV (reference sequence). The DNA for the CDR3 is TGTGCCAGCTGCCTAGCGGGTAACACCGGGGAGCTGTCTTTT. It translates to CASCLAGNTGELSF.

The CDR3 region has the DNA TGCGCCAGCAGCCAAGAAAACAGGATGAACACTGAAGCTTTCTTT. This codes for CASSQENRMNTEAFF. The V and J genes are TRBV4-3 and TRBJ1-1; D possibly corresponds to TRBD1 (5 bases). Germline V CDR1 and CDR2: LGHNA, YSLEER. With 0 bases removed from V and 0 bases from J, the gap between germline ends came to 8 bases. This CDR3 comprises 15 residues.

The gene calls are TRBV20-1 and TRBJ2-7; D is unresolved. This CDR3 region has 15 residues. V was trimmed by 0 bases and J by 3 bases, leaving 15 bases between them. Germline lookup yields CDR1 DFQATT and CDR2 SNEGSKA (reference sequence). The CDR3 loop is CSARDLAGSNYEQYF. CDR3 DNA: TGCAGTGCTAGAGATTTAGCCGGGTCTAACTACGAGCAGTACTTC.

The gene calls are TRBV6-5 and TRBJ2-7; D gene ambiguous. Trimming removed 6 bases at V and 4 bases at J, with 13 bases between. CDR3 length: 13 amino acids. CDR1 is MNHEY and CDR2 is SVGAGI in the germline V gene. Here the CDR3 reads CASRPHMKYEQYF. CDR3 nucleotide sequence: TGTGCCAGCAGGCCCCACATGAAGTACGAGCAGTACTTC.

The V and J genes are TRBV30 and TRBJ1-2; unclear D gene. The CDR3 is 11 residues long. The ends were cut back, 3 bases at V and 7 bases at J, with 9 bases in the middle. Per the germline V gene, CDR1 is GTSNPN and CDR2 is SVGIG (reference sequence). CDR3 residues: CAWSTGLGYTF. In DNA, the CDR3 is TGTGCCTGGAGCACCGGTCTTGGCTACACCTTC.

Regarding this clonotype: This may be a read error: a much more frequent sequence differs by one nucleotide. J is TRBJ1-1 and V is TRBV7-6; 7 bases align to TRBD1. The germline V gene has CDR1 SGHVS and CDR2 FNYEAQ. The CDR3 length is 14 residues. CDR3: CAGSGRDSTTEAFF. CDR3 bases: TGTGCCGGCAGCGGCCGGGACAGTACGACTGAAGCTTTCTTT.

The table lists this clonotype with a count of one. DNA for the CDR3: TGTGCCAGCAGACACCCACCAGGGGTCCTCACCTTC. Protein product: CASRHPPGVLTF. The rearrangement uses TRBV12-3 or TRBV12-4 and TRBJ1-2; D possibly corresponds to TRBD1 (6 bases). Trimming took off 6 bases at V and 13 bases at J, with 18 bases between the two ends. The CDR3 runs 12 residues.

This clonotype was counted a few times. CDR3 DNA: TGTGCCAGCAGCCAGGGACAGGGACAGGATACGCAGTATTTT. This encodes CASSQGQGQDTQYF. The chain links TRBV7-3 to TRBJ2-3; 9 bases fit TRBD1. In germline, CDR1 is SGHTA, CDR2 FQGTGA. This CDR3 region has 14 residues. The junction had 6 bases not matched to a gene; V was cut back by 5 bases and J by 6 bases.

V is TRBV28 and J is TRBJ2-7; D gene uncertain. V was pared by 1 base and J by 5 bases, with 12 bases between. The CDR3 extends over 14 amino acids. Germline CDR1 is MDHEN and CDR2 is SYDVKM. In DNA form, the CDR3 reads TGTGCCAGCAGTTTATCGCCCCGTGGTAACGAGCAGTACTTC. Translating gives CASSLSPRGNEQYF.

The chain is built from TRBV28 and TRBJ1-5; D gene unclear. This CDR3 is built from 15 residues. Germline CDR1 MDHEN, CDR2 SYDVKM. The ends were cut back, 5 bases at V and 0 bases at J, with 11 bases in the middle. The CDR3 region has the DNA TGTGCCAGCAGTCTCGTCCGGGTTAGCAATCAGCCCCAGCATTTT. As protein: CASSLVRVSNQPQHF.

The table lists this clonotype with a few counts. The J gene is TRBJ1-3, the V gene TRBV20-1; tentatively, D is TRBD1 (6 bases). This CDR3 has 14 amino acids. V lost 5 bases and J 0 bases, leaving 11 bases between the germline ends. Germline CDR1 DFQATT, CDR2 SNEGSKA (reference sequence). For the CDR3, the DNA is TGCAGTGCTGAAGCAGGGGTCTCTGGAAACACCATATATTTT. It encodes CSAEAGVSGNTIYF.

The chain carries TRBV30 and TRBJ2-2; 7 bases match TRBD1. Germline assignment: CDR1 GTSNPN and CDR2 SVGIG (reference sequence). The CDR3 is 13 residues long. Germline trimming cut 1 base from V and 6 bases from J; bases unmatched to any gene: 2. DNA for the CDR3: TGTGCCTGGAGTGCCGACAGGGCCGGGGAGCTGTTTTTT. Translation: CAWSADRAGELFF. Using reference TRBV30 and TRBJ2-2 for the parts outside the CDR3, the full variable domain is SQTIHQWPATLVQPVGSPLSLECTVEGTSNPNLYWYRQAAGRGLQLLFYSVGIGQISSEVPQNLSASRPQDRQFILSSKKLLLSDSGFYLCAWSADRAGELFFGEGSRLTVL.

The chain is built from TRBV9 and TRBJ1-1; D gene ambiguous. The CDR3 totals 15 residues. Germline loops: CDR1 SGDLS, CDR2 YYNGEE. V was shortened by 4 bases and J by 9 bases, with 22 bases between the two germline ends. The CDR3 nucleotides are TGTGCCAGCAGCCCCGAGAGGACTGCAGAACCTCAAGCTTTCTTT. Translated, it gives CASSPERTAEPQAFF.

The chain uses TRBV27 and TRBJ2-1, with unresolved D. Germline loops: CDR1 MNHEY, CDR2 SMNVEV (reference sequence). The CDR3 runs 11 residues. V was pared by 4 bases and J by 10 bases, with 8 bases between. The CDR3 is CASSSDAEQFF. In nucleotides, the CDR3 is TGTGCCAGCAGTTCCGACGCAGAGCAGTTCTTC.

CDR3 sequence: CASSQDGGQGAIGELFF. The CDR3 nucleotides are TGCGCCAGCAGCCAAGATGGTGGTCAGGGGGCGATCGGGGAGCTGTTTTTT. The genes are TRBV4-1 and TRBJ2-2; 8 bases agree with TRBD1. This CDR3 has 17 residues. Germline V lookup: CDR1 MGHRA, CDR2 YSYEKL. J gave up 7 bases and V 0 bases, and 10 bases lay outside the gene matches.